Below, one TCR beta chain is given with its context. Its specificity is not known. This specimen comes from a study of identical twins. Study-wide results and caveats: Sequences that were out-of-frame, alpha and twin-shared displayed an excess of low generation probability. Models predicted less out-of-frame TCR alpha sharing in monozygotic twins than was found.

TCRdb called the 5' RACE reads again in MiXCR, with one record for every CDR3 protein. Of 500,000 to 550,000 distinct CDR3 sequences listed, 20% to 25% are singletons. These data also formed part of another study, on yellow fever vaccine responses in identical twins.

This sequence was found in a woman aged 18-30 years in good health. Sequencing input: CD4+ T cells sorted from blood.

CDR3 loop: CASSVGTGANTGELFF. The CDR3 region has the DNA TGTGCCAGCAGCGTTGGGACAGGGGCGAACACCGGGGAGCTGTTTTTT. The chain couples TRBV5-6 to TRBJ2-2; 10 bases line up with TRBD1. Germline V CDR1 and CDR2: SGHDT, YYEEEE. The J segment lost 0 bases and the V segment lost 4 bases, leaving 3 bases of the junction unmatched. This CDR3 comprises 16 residues.